The rows below give T cell receptor beta chains drawn from one sample of a study of T cell changes during pregnancy in multiple sclerosis. Sequencing used immunoSEQ multiplex PCR; TCRdb keeps in-frame clones, though not all of them. The table has about 51,000 clones, 94% seen once. Sequences were derived from CD4+ T cells from peripheral blood mononuclear cells, sampled in the second trimester of pregnancy. The receptors shown here come from a female donor with multiple sclerosis, enrolled in a pregnancy study. Both conserved end residues are part of each CDR3. The order of the fields is J gene, clone size, V gene, D gene, CDR3 DNA, CDR3 protein. D genes are given only for firm matches. The size of a clone is reported for some rows only, either as once, few or many, or as a class for expanded clones.

TRBJ1-1 | few | TRBV14 | NA | TGTGCCAGCAGCCTCAGGGTCGGGAACACTGAAGCTTTCTTT | CASSLRVGNTEAFF
TRBJ1-3 | NA | TRBV5-1 | NA | TGCGCCAGCAGCTTGGACAGGGAGAGTCGTGGAGACACCATATATTTT | CASSLDRESRGDTIYF
TRBJ1-6 | NA | TRBV9 | TRBD1 | TGTGCCAGCAGCGCTTCCCCGGCGACAGGGTCTAATTCACCCCTCCACTTT | CASSASPATGSNSPLHF
TRBJ2-7 | NA | TRBV5-1 | NA | TGCGCCAGCAGCCCTGCTGGACTCACAACTGCCTGGGAGCAGTACTTC | CASSPAGLTTAWEQYF
TRBJ1-4 | NA | TRBV5-6 | NA | TGTGCCAGCAACAGCATGGGGGGAGGCGGACCCAATGAAAAACTGTTTTTT | CASNSMGGGGPNEKLFF
TRBJ1-4 | NA | TRBV21-1 | NA | TGTGCCAGCCCCAACCCCCTGGAGGGGAGTGGAGAAAAACTGTTTTTT | CASPNPLEGSGEKLFF
TRBJ1-4 | NA | TRBV2 | NA | TGTGCCAGCGAACGGGGAGCAACTAATGAAAAACTGTTTTTT | CASERGATNEKLFF
TRBJ2-7 | NA | TRBV6-5 | TRBD2 | TGTGCCAGCACCAGCGGGACCGTATCCCACGAGCAGTACTTC | CASTSGTVSHEQYF
TRBJ2-7 | NA | TRBV23-1 | NA | TGCGCCAGCAGTCAATCGTACAGGGGGGGGGATTGCGAGCAGTACTTC | CASSQSYRGGDCEQYF
TRBJ2-1 | NA | TRBV2 | TRBD2 | TGTGCCAGCAGTCCCCGACTAGCGGGGCTCTTTGGAGAGCAGTTCTTC | CASSPRLAGLFGEQFF
TRBJ2-3 | NA | TRBV2 | NA | TGTGCCAGCAGGGCTCAGGGGCGACTCACAGATACGCAGTATTTT | CASRAQGRLTDTQYF
TRBJ2-7 | NA | TRBV7-2 | TRBD2 | TGTGCCAGCAGCTTAGCGGGGGGGTCGGTCTACGAGCAGTACTTC | CASSLAGGSVYEQYF
TRBJ1-2 | NA | TRBV4-3 | TRBD1 | TGCGCCAGCAGCCAAGTTGGGACAGCGGACTATGGCTACACCTTC | CASSQVGTADYGYTF
TRBJ1-5 | NA | TRBV29-1 | TRBD1 | TGCAGCGTTCCTGGGACAGGGGGATCGAGTCAGCCCCAGCATTTT | CSVPGTGGSSQPQHF
TRBJ1-1 | NA | TRBV6-1 | TRBD1 | TGTGCCAGCAGTCCCTTACAGGGGGGGAGCACTGAAGCTTTCTTT | CASSPLQGGSTEAFF
TRBJ1-5 | NA | TRBV18 | NA | TGTGCCAGCTCCCCCACAGGGTCGGAAAATCAGCCCCAGCATTTT | CASSPTGSENQPQHF
TRBJ1-4 | NA | TRBV10-3 | NA | TGTGCCATCAGTGACTCTTGGGGAGGTGAAAAACTGTTTTTT | CAISDSWGGEKLFF
TRBJ1-6 | NA | TRBV6-1 | NA | TGTGCCAGCAGAAAAGGGCAGGGTATTAATTCACCCCTCCACTTT | CASRKGQGINSPLHF
TRBJ1-2 | once | TRBV19 | TRBD1 | TGTGCCAGCAGATTCCCCGGGACAGGAAACTATGGCTACACCTTC | CASRFPGTGNYGYTF
TRBJ1-4 | NA | TRBV25-1 | NA | TGTGCCAGCAGTCTTCGGGGAGCTAATGAAAAACTGTTTTTT | CASSLRGANEKLFF
TRBJ1-5 | NA | TRBV28 | NA | TGTGCCAGCAGCGAGTCCTTCTATCAGCCCCAGCATTTT | CASSESFYQPQHF
TRBJ2-1 | NA | TRBV6-5 | TRBD1 | TGTGCCAGCTCTTACAGGGGGAGCTCCTACAATGAGCAGTTCTTC | CASSYRGSSYNEQFF
TRBJ2-7 | NA | TRBV7-2 | NA | TGTGCCAGCAGCGCCCACGGAGGCGGCTCCTACGAGCAGTACTTC | CASSAHGGGSYEQYF
TRBJ1-2 | NA | TRBV27 | NA | TGTGCCAGCAGTTCCCCTGGCAGGGTGGGTGGCTACACCTTC | CASSSPGRVGGYTF
TRBJ2-3 | NA | TRBV11-2 | NA | TGTGCCAGCAGCTTAAGCACGGGGGCAGATACGCAGTATTTT | CASSLSTGADTQYF
TRBJ1-4 | NA | TRBV6-5 | TRBD1 | TGTGCCAGCAGTTACTCGGGGACAGAAGATAAAAAACTGTTTTTT | CASSYSGTEDKKLFF
TRBJ2-7 | NA | TRBV5-6 | TRBD1 | TGTGCCAGCAGCCCAGGGACAGGGGTGGGACTTTACGAGCAGTACTTC | CASSPGTGVGLYEQYF
TRBJ2-3 | NA | TRBV18 | NA | TGTGCCAGCTCACCATGGAGGGGCACAGATACGCAGTATTTT | CASSPWRGTDTQYF
TRBJ1-6 | NA | TRBV6-1 | TRBD1 | TGTGCCAGCAGTGCACAGGGGCCGAGGTATAATTCACCCCTCCACTTT | CASSAQGPRYNSPLHF
TRBJ1-5 | NA | TRBV10-3 | NA | TGTGCCATCAGTGAGGGGCCTAGCAATCAGCCCCAGCATTTT | CAISEGPSNQPQHF
TRBJ2-7 | NA | TRBV4-2 | TRBD1 | TGTGCCAGCAGCGCCCGGGACAGGGGGGACTACGAGCAGTACTTC | CASSARDRGDYEQYF
TRBJ1-6 | NA | TRBV25-1 | NA | TGTGCCAGCAGTGAATACAGGGGCGGCGCTTCACCCCTCCACTTT | CASSEYRGGASPLHF